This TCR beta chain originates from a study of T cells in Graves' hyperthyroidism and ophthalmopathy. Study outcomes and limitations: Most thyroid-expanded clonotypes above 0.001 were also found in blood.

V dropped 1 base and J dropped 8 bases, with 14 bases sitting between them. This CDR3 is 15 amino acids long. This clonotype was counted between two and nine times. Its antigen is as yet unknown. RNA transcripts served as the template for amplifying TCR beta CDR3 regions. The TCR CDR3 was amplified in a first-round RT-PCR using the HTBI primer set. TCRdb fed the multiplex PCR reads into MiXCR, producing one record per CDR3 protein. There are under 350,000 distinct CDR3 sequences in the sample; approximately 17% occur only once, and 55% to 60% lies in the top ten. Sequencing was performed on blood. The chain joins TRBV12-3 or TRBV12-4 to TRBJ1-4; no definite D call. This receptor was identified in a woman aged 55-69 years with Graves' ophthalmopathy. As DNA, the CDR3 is TGTGCCAGCAGTTTAGGGCAGCCCTTAAGGGAAAAACTGTTTTTT. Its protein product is CASSLGQPLREKLFF.